The subject of this entry is one TCR beta chain. The sample is drawn from a study of T-cell reconstitution after alpha-beta-depleted transplantation in children. Unique molecular identifiers were built into the TCRbeta library. Using its own MiXCR run on the PCR reads, TCRdb lists one record per CDR3 protein. The repertoire holds some 350,000 distinct CDR3 sequences, with about 9.3% as singletons. The receptor comes from a human donor who donated a stem cell graft to a child with acute lymphoblastic leukemia. The sequencing here drew on PBMCs from the stem cell graft donor, taken from the stem cell graft.

CDR3 DNA: TGTGCCAGCAGCGTAGAGGTTGGCGGTGGCACAGATACGCAGTATTTT. Translated: CASSVEVGGGTDTQYF. V usage is TRBV9 and J usage is TRBJ2-3; no clear D gene. This CDR3 is 16 amino acids long. Trimming took off 0 bases at V and 1 base at J, with 12 bases between the two ends. Germline CDR1 is SGDLS and CDR2 is YYNGEE.